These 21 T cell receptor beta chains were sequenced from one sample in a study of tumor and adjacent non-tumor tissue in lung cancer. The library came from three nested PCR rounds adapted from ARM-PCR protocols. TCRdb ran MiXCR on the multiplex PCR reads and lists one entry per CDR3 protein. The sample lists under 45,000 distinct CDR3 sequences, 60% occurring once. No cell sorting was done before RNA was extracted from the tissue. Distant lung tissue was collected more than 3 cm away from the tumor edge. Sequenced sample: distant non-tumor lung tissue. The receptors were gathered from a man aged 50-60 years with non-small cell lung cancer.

The chain's CDR3 is CASSLAGTSYEQYF. The CDR3 nucleotides are TGCGCCAGCAGCTTGGCCGGGACTAGCTACGAGCAGTACTTC. This chain links TRBV5-1 with TRBJ2-7; 8 bases fit TRBD2. The length of the CDR3 is 14 residues. The junction had 2 bases not matched to a gene; V was cut back by 0 bases and J by 3 bases. Germline lookup yields CDR1 SGHRS and CDR2 YFSETQ.

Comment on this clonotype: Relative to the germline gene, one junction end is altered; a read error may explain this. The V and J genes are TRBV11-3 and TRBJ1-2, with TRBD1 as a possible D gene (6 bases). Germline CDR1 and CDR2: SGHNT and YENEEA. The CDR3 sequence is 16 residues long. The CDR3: CDSSLDRIVGGLGYTF. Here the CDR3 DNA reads TGTGACAGCAGCTTAGATCGAATTGTGGGGGGGCTTGGCTACACCTTC.

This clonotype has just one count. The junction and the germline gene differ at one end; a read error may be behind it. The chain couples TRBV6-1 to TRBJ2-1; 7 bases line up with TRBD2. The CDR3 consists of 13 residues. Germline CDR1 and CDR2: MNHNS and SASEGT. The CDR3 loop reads CASIEGWTSEQFF. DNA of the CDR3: TGTGCCAGCATTGAAGGTTGGACTAGTGAACAGTTCTTC.

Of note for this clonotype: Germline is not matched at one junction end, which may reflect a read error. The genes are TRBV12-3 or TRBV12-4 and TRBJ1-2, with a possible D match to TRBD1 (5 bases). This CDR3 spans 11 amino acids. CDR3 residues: CVSTRDCGYTF. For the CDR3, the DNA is TGTGTCAGCACTCGGGACTGTGGCTACACCTTC.

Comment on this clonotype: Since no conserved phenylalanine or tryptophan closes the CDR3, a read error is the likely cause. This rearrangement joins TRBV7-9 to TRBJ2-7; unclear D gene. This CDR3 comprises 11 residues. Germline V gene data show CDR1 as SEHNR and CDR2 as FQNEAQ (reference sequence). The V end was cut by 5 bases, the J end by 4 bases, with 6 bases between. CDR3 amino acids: CASSAKYEQYI. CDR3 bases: TGTGCCAGCAGCGCTAAGTACGAGCAGTACATC.

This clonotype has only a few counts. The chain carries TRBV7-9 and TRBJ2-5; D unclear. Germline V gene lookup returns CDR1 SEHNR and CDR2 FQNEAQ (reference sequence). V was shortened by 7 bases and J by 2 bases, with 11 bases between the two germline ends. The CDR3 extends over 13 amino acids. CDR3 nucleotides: TGTGCCAGCAACCCCCCCCCACAAGAGACCCAGTACTTC. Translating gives CASNPPPQETQYF.

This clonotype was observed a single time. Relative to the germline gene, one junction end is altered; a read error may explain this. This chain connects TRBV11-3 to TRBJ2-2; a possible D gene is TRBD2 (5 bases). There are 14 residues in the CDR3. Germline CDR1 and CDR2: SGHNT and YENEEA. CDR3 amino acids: CASSLDSIPGELFF. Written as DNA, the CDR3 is TGTGCCAGCAGCTTAGATTCGATTCCCGGGGAGCTGTTCTTT.

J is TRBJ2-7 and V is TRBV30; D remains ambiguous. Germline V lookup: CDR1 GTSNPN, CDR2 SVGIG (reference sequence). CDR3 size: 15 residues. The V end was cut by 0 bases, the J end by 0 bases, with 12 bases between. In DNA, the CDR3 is TGTGCCTGGAGTGTAAGGCCTCCCATCTCCTACGAGCAGTACTTC. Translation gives CAWSVRPPISYEQYF.

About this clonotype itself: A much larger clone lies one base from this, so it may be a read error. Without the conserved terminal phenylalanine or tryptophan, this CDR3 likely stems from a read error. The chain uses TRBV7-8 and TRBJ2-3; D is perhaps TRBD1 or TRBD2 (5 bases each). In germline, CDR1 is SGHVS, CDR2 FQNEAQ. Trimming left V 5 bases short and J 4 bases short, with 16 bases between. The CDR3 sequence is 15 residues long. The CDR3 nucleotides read TGTGCCAGCAGCGCACGGGACGGAAGAGCAGATACGCAGTATTAT. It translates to CASSARDGRADTQYY.

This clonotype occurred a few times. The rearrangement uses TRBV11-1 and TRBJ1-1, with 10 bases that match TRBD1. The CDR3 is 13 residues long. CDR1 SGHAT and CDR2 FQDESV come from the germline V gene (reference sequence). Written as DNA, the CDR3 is TGTACCAACAGTCCCGGGACAGGGGATGAAGCTTTCTTT. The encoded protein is CTNSPGTGDEAFF.

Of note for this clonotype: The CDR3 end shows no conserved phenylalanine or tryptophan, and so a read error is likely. The CDR3 DNA reads TGTGCCAGCAATTTTCATGGTCGGCCCGGGGAGCTGTTTTTA. Translation: CASNFHGRPGELFL. The genes are TRBV11-1 and TRBJ2-2; D ambiguous. Trimming removed 7 bases from V and 6 bases from J, with 15 bases in between. CDR3 length equals 14 residues. Germline CDR1 and CDR2: SGHAT and FQDESV (reference sequence).

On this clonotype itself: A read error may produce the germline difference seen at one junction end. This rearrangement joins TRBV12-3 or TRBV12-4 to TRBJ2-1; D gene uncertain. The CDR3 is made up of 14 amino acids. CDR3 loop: CASSLWHMVNEQFF. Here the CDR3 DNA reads TGTGCCAGCAGTTTGTGGCACATGGTCAATGAACAGTTCTTC.

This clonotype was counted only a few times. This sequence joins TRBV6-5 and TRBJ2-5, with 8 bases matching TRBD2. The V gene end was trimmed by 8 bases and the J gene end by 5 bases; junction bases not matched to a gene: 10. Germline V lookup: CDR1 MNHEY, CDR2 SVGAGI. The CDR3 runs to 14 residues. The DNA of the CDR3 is TGTGCCAGCGGTTTCCCTAGCGGGTGGGAGACCCAGTACTTC. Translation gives CASGFPSGWETQYF.

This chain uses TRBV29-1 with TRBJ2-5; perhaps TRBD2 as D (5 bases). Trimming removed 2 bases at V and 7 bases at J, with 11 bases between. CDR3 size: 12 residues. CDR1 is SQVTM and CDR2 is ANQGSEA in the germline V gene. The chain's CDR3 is CSVEHGGATQYF. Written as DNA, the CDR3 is TGCAGCGTTGAACACGGAGGCGCGACCCAGTACTTC.

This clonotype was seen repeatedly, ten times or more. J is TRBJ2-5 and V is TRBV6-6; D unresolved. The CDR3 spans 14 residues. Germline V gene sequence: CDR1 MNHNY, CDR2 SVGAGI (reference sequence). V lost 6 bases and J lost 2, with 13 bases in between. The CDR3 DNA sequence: TGTGCCAGCAGGACCTGGCTTGGGCAAGAGACCCAGTACTTC. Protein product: CASRTWLGQETQYF.

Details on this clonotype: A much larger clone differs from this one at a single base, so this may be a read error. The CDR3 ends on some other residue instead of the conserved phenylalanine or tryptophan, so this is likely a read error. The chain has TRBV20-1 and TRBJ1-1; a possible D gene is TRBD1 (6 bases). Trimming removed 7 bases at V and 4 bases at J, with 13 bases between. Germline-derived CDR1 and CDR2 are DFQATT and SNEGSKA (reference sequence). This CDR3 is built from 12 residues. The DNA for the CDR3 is TGCAGTGAGCGGGGGCGGGCCACTGAAGCTTTCATT. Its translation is CSERGRATEAFI.

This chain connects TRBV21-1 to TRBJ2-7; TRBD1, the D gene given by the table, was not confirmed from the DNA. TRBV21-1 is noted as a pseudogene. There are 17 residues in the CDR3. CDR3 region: CASIKVKGTGKSYEQYF. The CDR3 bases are TGTGCCAGCATCAAAGTAAAAGGGACAGGGAAATCCTACGAGCAGTACTTC.

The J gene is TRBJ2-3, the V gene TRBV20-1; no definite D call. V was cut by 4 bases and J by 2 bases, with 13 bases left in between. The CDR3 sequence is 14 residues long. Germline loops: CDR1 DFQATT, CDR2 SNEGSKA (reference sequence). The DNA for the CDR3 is TGCAGTGCTAATCCAATGACATACACAGATACGCAGTATTTT. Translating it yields CSANPMTYTDTQYF.

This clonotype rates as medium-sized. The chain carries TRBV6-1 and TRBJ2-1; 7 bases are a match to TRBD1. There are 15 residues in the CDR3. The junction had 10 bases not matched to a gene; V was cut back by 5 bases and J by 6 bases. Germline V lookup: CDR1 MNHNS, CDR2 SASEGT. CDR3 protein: CASSPLTGQGNEQFF. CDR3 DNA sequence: TGTGCCAGCAGTCCACTGACAGGGCAGGGCAATGAGCAGTTCTTC.

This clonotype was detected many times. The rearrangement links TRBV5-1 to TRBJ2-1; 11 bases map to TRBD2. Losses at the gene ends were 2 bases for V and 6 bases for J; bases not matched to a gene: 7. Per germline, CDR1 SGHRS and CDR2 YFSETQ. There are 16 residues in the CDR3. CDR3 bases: TGCGCCAGCAGCTTACACCCTAGCGGGAGGCCCAATGAGCAGTTCTTC. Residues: CASSLHPSGRPNEQFF.

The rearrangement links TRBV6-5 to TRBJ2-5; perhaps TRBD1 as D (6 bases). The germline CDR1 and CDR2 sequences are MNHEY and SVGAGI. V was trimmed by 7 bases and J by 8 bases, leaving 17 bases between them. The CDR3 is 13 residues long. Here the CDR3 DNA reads TGTGCCAGCATACCGACCAGGGGAGATACCCAGTACTTC. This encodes CASIPTRGDTQYF.